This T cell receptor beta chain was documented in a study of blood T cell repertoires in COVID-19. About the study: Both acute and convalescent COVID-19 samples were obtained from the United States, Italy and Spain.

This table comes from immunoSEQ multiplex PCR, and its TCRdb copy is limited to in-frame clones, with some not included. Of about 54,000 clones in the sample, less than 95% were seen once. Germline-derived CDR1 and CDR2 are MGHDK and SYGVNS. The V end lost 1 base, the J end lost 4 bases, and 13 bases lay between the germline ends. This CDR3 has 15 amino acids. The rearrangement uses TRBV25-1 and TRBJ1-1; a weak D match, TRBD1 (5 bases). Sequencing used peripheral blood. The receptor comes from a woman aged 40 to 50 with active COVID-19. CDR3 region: CASSESGRAATEAFF. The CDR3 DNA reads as TGTGCCAGCAGTGAATCCGGCAGGGCGGCCACTGAAGCTTTCTTT.